This is a list of T cell receptor beta chains from one sample in a study of cytomegalovirus exposure and HLA in healthy donors. Generated by immunoSEQ multiplex PCR, the TCRdb table keeps only in-frame clones and is missing some. Of 120,000 or so clones detected, 15% to 19% appear once; the ten largest clones hold 1.5% to 2%. The sequencing sample was made of PBMCs. These receptors were obtained from a young woman in good health and CMV-seronegative. CDR3s include the opening cysteine and the closing phenylalanine or tryptophan. The order of the fields is clone size, D gene, V gene, J gene, CDR3 protein, CDR3 DNA. D genes are given only for firm matches. For some rows the clone size is stated as once, few or many, or as a class when expanded; others skip it.

clone_size: -
d_call: -
v_call: TRBV29-1
j_call: TRBJ2-2
cdr3_aa: CSVQRPGDTGELFF
cdr3_nt: TGCAGCGTCCAGCGGCCCGGGGACACCGGGGAGCTGTTTTTT

clone_size: -
d_call: -
v_call: TRBV7-9
j_call: TRBJ2-1
cdr3_aa: CASSLDTRGWYNEQFF
cdr3_nt: TGTGCCAGCAGCTTAGACACTCGGGGATGGTACAATGAGCAGTTCTTC

clone_size: -
d_call: TRBD1
v_call: TRBV14
j_call: TRBJ1-2
cdr3_aa: CASSHRQGHGYTF
cdr3_nt: TGTGCCAGCAGCCACCGACAGGGTCATGGCTACACCTTC

clone_size: few
d_call: TRBD1
v_call: TRBV29-1
j_call: TRBJ2-5
cdr3_aa: CSVNTGGQETQYF
cdr3_nt: TGCAGCGTAAATACAGGGGGCCAAGAGACCCAGTACTTC

clone_size: -
d_call: -
v_call: TRBV27
j_call: TRBJ2-1
cdr3_aa: CASSFSSREQFF
cdr3_nt: TGTGCCAGCAGTTTCTCTAGCCGTGAGCAGTTCTTC

clone_size: few
d_call: -
v_call: TRBV19
j_call: TRBJ1-2
cdr3_aa: CASSIGQGYGYTF
cdr3_nt: TGTGCCAGTAGTATAGGGCAGGGCTATGGCTACACCTTC

clone_size: few
d_call: TRBD2
v_call: TRBV9
j_call: TRBJ2-7
cdr3_aa: CASSVGLGTSGLSSYEQYF
cdr3_nt: TGTGCCAGCAGCGTAGGTCTCGGGACTAGCGGATTAAGCTCCTACGAGCAGTACTTC

clone_size: few
d_call: -
v_call: TRBV28
j_call: TRBJ2-2
cdr3_aa: CASSLSPGRDTGELFF
cdr3_nt: TGTGCCAGCAGTTTATCTCCCGGGCGGGACACCGGGGAGCTGTTTTTT

clone_size: -
d_call: TRBD1
v_call: TRBV11-2
j_call: TRBJ1-2
cdr3_aa: CASSSLQGVRYYGYTF
cdr3_nt: TGTGCCAGCAGCTCCCTCCAGGGGGTCAGGTACTATGGCTACACCTTC

clone_size: -
d_call: TRBD1
v_call: TRBV4-3
j_call: TRBJ2-7
cdr3_aa: CASSQDWAGGRDYEQYF
cdr3_nt: TGCGCCAGCAGCCAAGATTGGGCAGGGGGAAGGGACTACGAGCAGTACTTC

clone_size: few
d_call: -
v_call: TRBV5-1
j_call: TRBJ1-1
cdr3_aa: CASSPRLAGTEAFF
cdr3_nt: TGCGCCAGCAGCCCCAGACTTGCTGGCACTGAAGCTTTCTTT

clone_size: few
d_call: -
v_call: TRBV7-9
j_call: TRBJ2-5
cdr3_aa: CASSRQETQYF
cdr3_nt: TGTGCCAGCAGCCGCCAAGAGACCCAGTACTTC

clone_size: -
d_call: -
v_call: TRBV25-1
j_call: TRBJ1-1
cdr3_aa: CASRGASEAFF
cdr3_nt: TGTGCCAGCAGAGGGGCCTCGGAAGCTTTCTTT

clone_size: -
d_call: -
v_call: TRBV9
j_call: TRBJ1-6
cdr3_aa: CASSAVLNSPLHF
cdr3_nt: TGTGCCAGCAGCGCCGTACTGAATTCACCCCTCCACTTT

clone_size: -
d_call: TRBD2
v_call: TRBV5-4
j_call: TRBJ2-2
cdr3_aa: CASSSPGLANTGELFF
cdr3_nt: TGTGCCAGCAGCTCCCCGGGACTAGCGAACACCGGGGAGCTGTTTTTT

clone_size: many
d_call: TRBD2
v_call: TRBV5-5
j_call: TRBJ2-3
cdr3_aa: CASSFLAGGSTDTQYF
cdr3_nt: TGTGCCAGCAGCTTTTTGGCGGGGGGAAGCACAGATACGCAGTATTTT

clone_size: -
d_call: -
v_call: TRBV28
j_call: TRBJ2-6
cdr3_aa: CASSLSGSSSGANVLTF
cdr3_nt: TGTGCCAGCAGTTTGTCAGGGTCGAGCTCTGGGGCCAACGTCCTGACTTTC

clone_size: -
d_call: TRBD1
v_call: TRBV27
j_call: TRBJ2-4
cdr3_aa: CASSLDRGRNIQYF
cdr3_nt: TGTGCCAGCAGTTTAGACAGGGGCAGAAACATTCAGTACTTC

clone_size: -
d_call: -
v_call: TRBV7-3
j_call: TRBJ2-3
cdr3_aa: CASSPNGGRTDTQYF
cdr3_nt: TGTGCCAGCAGCCCTAACGGGGGACGCACAGATACGCAGTATTTT

clone_size: -
d_call: -
v_call: TRBV5-4
j_call: TRBJ2-5
cdr3_aa: CASSYPAGEVTKTQYF
cdr3_nt: TGTGCCAGCAGCTACCCAGCCGGGGAGGTCACGAAGACCCAGTACTTC

clone_size: few
d_call: TRBD2
v_call: TRBV27
j_call: TRBJ2-7
cdr3_aa: CASSLIGTRTSYEQYF
cdr3_nt: TGTGCCAGCAGTTTAATCGGGACTAGAACCTCCTACGAGCAGTACTTC

clone_size: -
d_call: -
v_call: TRBV4-1
j_call: TRBJ2-7
cdr3_aa: CASSPSRDYEQYF
cdr3_nt: TGCGCCAGCAGTCCGTCCAGGGACTACGAGCAGTACTTC

clone_size: -
d_call: TRBD2
v_call: TRBV11-2
j_call: TRBJ2-5
cdr3_aa: CASSLAGGRQETQYF
cdr3_nt: TGTGCCAGCAGCTTAGCGGGGGGGAGGCAAGAGACCCAGTACTTC

clone_size: -
d_call: TRBD2
v_call: TRBV29-1
j_call: TRBJ2-7
cdr3_aa: CSVEAGGDYEQYF
cdr3_nt: TGCAGCGTTGAAGCGGGAGGAGATTACGAGCAGTACTTC

clone_size: few
d_call: TRBD1
v_call: TRBV13
j_call: TRBJ2-5
cdr3_aa: CASRGTGETQYF
cdr3_nt: TGTGCCAGCAGGGGGACAGGGGAGACCCAGTACTTC

clone_size: few
d_call: -
v_call: TRBV4-2
j_call: TRBJ1-2
cdr3_aa: CASSQGVRGGSGYTF
cdr3_nt: TGTGCCAGCAGCCAAGGGGTCCGCGGGGGGTCTGGCTACACCTTC

clone_size: -
d_call: -
v_call: TRBV28
j_call: TRBJ1-1
cdr3_aa: CASISGGSTEAFF
cdr3_nt: TGTGCCAGCATCTCAGGTGGGAGCACTGAAGCTTTCTTT

clone_size: -
d_call: TRBD2
v_call: TRBV7-6
j_call: TRBJ2-7
cdr3_aa: CASSWGLAGSYEQYF
cdr3_nt: TGTGCCAGCAGCTGGGGACTAGCGGGGTCCTACGAGCAGTACTTC

clone_size: few
d_call: -
v_call: TRBV29-1
j_call: TRBJ1-1
cdr3_aa: CSVGPGTEAFF
cdr3_nt: TGCAGCGTTGGGCCTGGTACTGAAGCTTTCTTT

clone_size: few
d_call: -
v_call: TRBV7-9
j_call: TRBJ2-7
cdr3_aa: CASSLTGIEQYF
cdr3_nt: TGTGCCAGCAGCTTAACGGGGATCGAGCAGTACTTC

clone_size: -
d_call: -
v_call: TRBV7-2
j_call: TRBJ2-1
cdr3_aa: CASSLMSAGNEQFF
cdr3_nt: TGTGCCAGCAGCTTAATGTCAGCAGGCAATGAGCAGTTCTTC

clone_size: few
d_call: TRBD1
v_call: TRBV9
j_call: TRBJ1-5
cdr3_aa: CASSPRTGHSNQPQHF
cdr3_nt: TGTGCCAGCAGCCCGAGGACAGGGCATAGCAATCAGCCCCAGCATTTT

clone_size: few
d_call: TRBD1
v_call: TRBV28
j_call: TRBJ1-5
cdr3_aa: CASRDRQGTNQPQHF
cdr3_nt: TGTGCCAGCAGGGACCGACAGGGAACCAATCAGCCCCAGCATTTT

clone_size: few
d_call: -
v_call: TRBV27
j_call: TRBJ2-3
cdr3_aa: CASSLYIGATDTQYF
cdr3_nt: TGTGCCAGCAGTTTATATATAGGGGCCACAGATACGCAGTATTTT

clone_size: once
d_call: TRBD2
v_call: TRBV9
j_call: TRBJ2-4
cdr3_aa: CASSPRRGGGNIQYF
cdr3_nt: TGTGCCAGCAGCCCTCGTCGGGGGGGCGGGAACATTCAGTACTTC

clone_size: few
d_call: TRBD1
v_call: TRBV5-6
j_call: TRBJ1-5
cdr3_aa: CASSLMGQAEYSNQPQHF
cdr3_nt: TGTGCCAGCAGCTTAATGGGACAGGCGGAATATAGCAATCAGCCCCAGCATTTT

clone_size: few
d_call: -
v_call: TRBV15
j_call: TRBJ2-3
cdr3_aa: CATSSTSSTDTQYF
cdr3_nt: TGTGCCACCAGCTCTACGTCCAGCACAGATACGCAGTATTTT

clone_size: -
d_call: -
v_call: TRBV29-1
j_call: TRBJ2-2
cdr3_aa: CSASPGVWAGELFF
cdr3_nt: TGCAGCGCTAGCCCAGGGGTTTGGGCCGGGGAGCTGTTTTTT